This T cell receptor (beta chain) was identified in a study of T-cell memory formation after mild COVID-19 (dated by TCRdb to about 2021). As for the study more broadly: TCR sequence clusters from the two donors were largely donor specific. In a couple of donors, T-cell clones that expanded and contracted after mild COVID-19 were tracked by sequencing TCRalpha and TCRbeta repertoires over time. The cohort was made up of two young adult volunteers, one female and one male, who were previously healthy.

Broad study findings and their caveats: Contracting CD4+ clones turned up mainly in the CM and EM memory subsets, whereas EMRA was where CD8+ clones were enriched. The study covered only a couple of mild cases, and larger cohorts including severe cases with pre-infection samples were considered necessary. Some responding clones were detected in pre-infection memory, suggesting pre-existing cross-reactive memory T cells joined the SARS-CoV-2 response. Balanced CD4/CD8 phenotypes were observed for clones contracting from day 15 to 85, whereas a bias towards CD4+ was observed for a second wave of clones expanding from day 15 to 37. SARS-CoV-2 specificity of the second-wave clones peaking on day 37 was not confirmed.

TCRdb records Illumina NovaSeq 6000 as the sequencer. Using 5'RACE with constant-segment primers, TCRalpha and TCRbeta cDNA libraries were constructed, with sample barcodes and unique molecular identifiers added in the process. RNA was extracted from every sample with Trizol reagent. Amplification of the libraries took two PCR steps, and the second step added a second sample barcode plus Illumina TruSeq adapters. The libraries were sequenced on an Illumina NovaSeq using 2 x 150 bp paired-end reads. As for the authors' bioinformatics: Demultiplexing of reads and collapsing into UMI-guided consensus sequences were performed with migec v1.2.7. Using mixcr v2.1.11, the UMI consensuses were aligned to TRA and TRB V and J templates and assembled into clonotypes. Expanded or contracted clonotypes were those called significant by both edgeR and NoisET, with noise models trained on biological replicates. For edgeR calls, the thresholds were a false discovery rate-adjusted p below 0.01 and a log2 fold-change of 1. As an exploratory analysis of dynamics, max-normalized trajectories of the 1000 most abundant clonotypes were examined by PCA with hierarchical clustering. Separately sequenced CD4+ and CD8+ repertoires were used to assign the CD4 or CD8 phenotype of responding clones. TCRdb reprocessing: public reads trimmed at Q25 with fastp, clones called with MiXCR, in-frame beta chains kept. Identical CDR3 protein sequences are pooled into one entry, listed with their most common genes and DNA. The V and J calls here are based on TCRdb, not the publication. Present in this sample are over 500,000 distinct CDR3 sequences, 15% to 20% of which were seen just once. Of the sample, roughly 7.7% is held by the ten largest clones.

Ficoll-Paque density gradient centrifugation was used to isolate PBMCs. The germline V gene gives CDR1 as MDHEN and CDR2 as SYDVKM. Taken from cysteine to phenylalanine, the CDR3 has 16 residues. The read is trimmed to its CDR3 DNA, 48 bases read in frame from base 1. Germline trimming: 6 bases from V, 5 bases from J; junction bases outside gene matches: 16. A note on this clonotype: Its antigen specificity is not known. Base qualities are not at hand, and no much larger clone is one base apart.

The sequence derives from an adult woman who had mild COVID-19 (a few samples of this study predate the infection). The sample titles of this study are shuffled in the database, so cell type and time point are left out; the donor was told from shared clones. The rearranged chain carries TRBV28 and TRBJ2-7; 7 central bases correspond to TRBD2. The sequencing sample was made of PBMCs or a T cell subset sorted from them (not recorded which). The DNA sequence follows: TGTGCCAGCAGCCCCCGCTCGGTACTAGCGTTCAACGAGCAGTACTTC. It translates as CASSPRSVLAFNEQYF. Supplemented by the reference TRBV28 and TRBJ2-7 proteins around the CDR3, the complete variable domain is DVKVTQSSRYLVKRTGEKVFLECVQDMDHENMFWYRQDPGLGLRLIYFSYDVKMKEKGDIPEGYSVSREKKERFSLILESASTNQTSMYLCASSPRSVLAFNEQYFGPGTRLTVT.